This is a list of T cell receptor beta chains from one sample in a study of T cell repertoires in cytomegalovirus infection. One entry per CDR3 protein results from TCRdb running MiXCR on the reads. There are under 200,000 distinct CDR3 sequences in the sample; roughly 9% occur only once, and about 4.6% lies in the top ten. The sample taken for sequencing was PBMCs. Source of these receptors: a human donor in good health (CMV status not recorded). Some clones in this sample may be carry-over from other donors' samples. Each CDR3 is given with its conserved first and last residue. D genes are given only for firm matches. Size is stated for part of the rows, as once, few or many counts, or as a class when the clone is expanded.

V	J	size	length	D	DNA	CDR3
TRBV7-2	TRBJ2-7	many	14	-	TGTGCCAGCAGCTTAGGCGGCGGGTTCTACGAGCAGTACTTC	CASSLGGGFYEQYF
TRBV7-2	TRBJ2-1	few	17	TRBD2	TGTGCCAGCAGCTCGTCGATAGCGGGGCCAGCATACAATGAGCAGTTCTTC	CASSSSIAGPAYNEQFF
TRBV18	TRBJ2-4	-	15	TRBD1	TGTGCCAGCTCCATCGGGACAGGGGCAAAAAACATTCAGTACTTC	CASSIGTGAKNIQYF
TRBV11-2	TRBJ1-1	-	14	-	TGTGCCAGCAGCTCTCTGGCGGGAGGGACTGAAGCTTTCTTT	CASSSLAGGTEAFF
TRBV2	TRBJ2-2	-	15	TRBD2	TGTGCCAGGGATGGACTAGCGGGAGTCACCGGGGAGCTGTTTTTT	CARDGLAGVTGELFF
TRBV28	TRBJ2-5	many	16	-	TGTGCCAGCACGGGGGTCGGGGATAAGAAAGGGGAGACCCAGTACTTC	CASTGVGDKKGETQYF
TRBV2	TRBJ1-4	-	12	-	TGTGCCAGCAGTGCATCACGTGAAAAACTGTTTTTT	CASSASREKLFF
TRBV19	TRBJ1-5	many	15	-	TGTGCCAGTAAGGGGACGGGTCAAGGCAATCAGCCCCAGCATTTT	CASKGTGQGNQPQHF
TRBV20-1	TRBJ1-5	many	13	-	TGCAGTGTGGTCCGGGGGTCCGATCAGCCCCAGCATTTT	CSVVRGSDQPQHF
TRBV5-1	TRBJ1-2	many	13	TRBD1	TGCGCCAGCAGCTCCGGACAGGACTATGGCTACACCTTC	CASSSGQDYGYTF
TRBV28	TRBJ2-1	few	13	-	TGTGCCAGCAGTCGGGGCCAGCTCGGTGAGCAGTTCTTC	CASSRGQLGEQFF
TRBV27	TRBJ2-3	many	14	-	TGTGCCAGCACCGGGGCCCCCTCCACAGATACGCAGTATTTT	CASTGAPSTDTQYF
TRBV7-2	TRBJ2-2	many	13	-	TGTGCCAGCAGCTTAGTATTACCGCCGGAGCTGTTTTTT	CASSLVLPPELFF
TRBV7-2	TRBJ2-1	many	15	TRBD2	TGTGCCAGCAGCTTAGTAACGGGAGGGCCGGGGGAGCAGTTCTTC	CASSLVTGGPGEQFF
TRBV28	TRBJ2-7	many	13	-	TGTGCGACCCTACGGTGGTCCACCTACGAGCAGTACTTC	CATLRWSTYEQYF
TRBV20-1	TRBJ2-5	many	16	TRBD2	TGCAGTGCTAGACCCCCGGGACTAGCGGGAGTAGAGACCCAGTACTTC	CSARPPGLAGVETQYF
TRBV7-2	TRBJ1-3	many	16	-	TGTGCCAGCAGCTTATCGTCAGGCACCTCTGGAAACACCATATATTTT	CASSLSSGTSGNTIYF
TRBV7-3	TRBJ2-1	many	15	-	TGTGCCAGCAGCTTAATGACTAGAACTAACAATGAGCAGTTCTTC	CASSLMTRTNNEQFF
TRBV7-2	TRBJ2-1	many	13	-	TGTGCCAGCAGCCGAGGACGGGGCAATGAGCAGTTCTTC	CASSRGRGNEQFF
TRBV30	TRBJ1-2	many	14	TRBD1	TGTGCCTGGAGTGTAGAACGGACAGGGTACGGCTACACCTTC	CAWSVERTGYGYTF
TRBV7-2	TRBJ2-1	many	14	-	TGTGCCAGCAGCTTAGGGTTCGAAGGCGGTGAGCAGTTCTTC	CASSLGFEGGEQFF
TRBV28	TRBJ2-1	many	14	TRBD2	TGTGCCAGCAGTAGCGGGGGGGTTTACAATGAGCAGTTCTTC	CASSSGGVYNEQFF
TRBV7-3	TRBJ2-1	many	15	TRBD1	TGTGCCAGCAGCCCCTCGCCAGACAGGGGTCATGAGCAGTTCTTC	CASSPSPDRGHEQFF
TRBV7-9	TRBJ2-3	few	14	-	TGTGCCAGCAGTAAGGGGTTAGGCACAGATACGCAGTATTTT	CASSKGLGTDTQYF
TRBV7-9	TRBJ1-2	many	12	-	TGTGCCAGCCTCGACAGAGACTATGGCTACACCTTC	CASLDRDYGYTF
TRBV11-2	TRBJ2-2	many	17	TRBD2	TGTGCCAGCAGCTTAAGTTCTAGCGGGGGGACCACCGGGGAGCTGTTTTTT	CASSLSSSGGTTGELFF
TRBV7-2	TRBJ2-5	many	13	-	TGTGCCAGCAGTGGCGACAGGCAAGAGACCCAGTACTTC	CASSGDRQETQYF
TRBV7-9	TRBJ2-4	many	14	-	TGTGCCAGCAGCTTAGTGGGCAGAGAAAACATTCAGTACTTC	CASSLVGRENIQYF
TRBV9	TRBJ2-3	few	14	-	TGTGCCAGCAGCGTAGAATTCCCAGGCGGTACGCAGTATTTT	CASSVEFPGGTQYF
TRBV7-2	TRBJ1-1	-	14	-	TGTGCCAGCAGCCTGCGGACATTGCCAATTGAAGCTTTCTTT	CASSLRTLPIEAFF
TRBV5-1	TRBJ1-6	few	16	-	TGCGCCAGCAGCTTGGATTTGGCAGGCGATAATTCACCCCTCCACTTT	CASSLDLAGDNSPLHF
TRBV2	TRBJ1-1	many	14	-	TGTGCCAGCAGTGGATCGGGGCCAAACACTGAAGCTTTCTTT	CASSGSGPNTEAFF
TRBV12-3/TRBV12-4	TRBJ2-2	-	15	TRBD2	TGTGCCAGCAGTTTGCGCGGGAGGGCCCCCGGGGAGCTGTTTTTT	CASSLRGRAPGELFF
TRBV5-1	TRBJ2-7	many	15	TRBD1	TGCGCCAGCAGGAACCGGGACAGGTCCCTTCGGGAGCAGTACTTC	CASRNRDRSLREQYF
TRBV5-1	TRBJ2-6	once	17	TRBD1	TGCGCCAGCAGCCGGGACAGGCAGCAACTCGGAGCCAACGTCCTGACTTTC	CASSRDRQQLGANVLTF
TRBV28	TRBJ1-1	many	12	-	TGTGCCAGCAGTTTATCACAGGCTGAAGCTTTCTTT	CASSLSQAEAFF
TRBV2	TRBJ2-1	many	16	TRBD2	TGTGCTACGGAAATTAAAGCGGGAGCTGCCTACAATGAGCAGTTCTTC	CATEIKAGAAYNEQFF
TRBV20-1	TRBJ2-4	few	13	-	TGCAGTGGTCGGACGGTAGCCAAAAACATTCAGTACTTC	CSGRTVAKNIQYF
TRBV20-1	TRBJ2-1	-	14	TRBD2	TGCAGTGCTGGGAGACTAGCGGGAGGGAATGAGCAGTTCTTC	CSAGRLAGGNEQFF
TRBV27	TRBJ2-7	-	11	TRBD1	TGTGCCAGCAGTAGCAGACAGGGATGGCACTTC	CASSSRQGWHF
TRBV9	TRBJ1-5	-	15	TRBD1	TGTGCCAGCAGCGCTGACGGACAGGGGAATCAGCCCCAGCATTTT	CASSADGQGNQPQHF
TRBV7-7	TRBJ2-2	many	14	-	TGTGCCAGCAGCTTATTAGGAAACACCGGGGAGCTGTTTTTT	CASSLLGNTGELFF
TRBV7-2	TRBJ2-5	many	17	TRBD2	TGTGCCAGCAGCTTAGCCGCTAGCGGGAGAGGTCGGGAGACCCAGTACTTC	CASSLAASGRGRETQYF
TRBV10-3	TRBJ1-2	-	14	TRBD1	TGTGCCATCAGTACGGACAGGGGAACGAGTGGCTACACCTTC	CAISTDRGTSGYTF
TRBV27	TRBJ2-1	few	14	-	TGTGCCAGCAGGCTTGGTAGTCCGTACAATGAGCAGTTCTTC	CASRLGSPYNEQFF
TRBV5-1	TRBJ1-1	few	14	-	TGCGCCAGCAGCTTGGAATGGCAGGGAGATGAAGCTTTCTTT	CASSLEWQGDEAFF
TRBV28	TRBJ2-7	few	17	TRBD2	TGTGCCAGCAGTTTAGCTCCACTCCTAGCGGGAGGGACCGAGCAGTACTTC	CASSLAPLLAGGTEQYF
TRBV28	TRBJ1-2	many	15	TRBD1	TGTGCCAGCAGTTTAACTATAGGGACAGGGCATGGCTACACCTTC	CASSLTIGTGHGYTF
TRBV28	TRBJ2-7	once	17	TRBD1	TGTGCCAGCAGCCCCCCCCTCGGACAGGGGACGCTGGGCGAGCAGTACTTC	CASSPPLGQGTLGEQYF
TRBV29-1	TRBJ1-2	few	12	-	TGCAGCGTCGCAGGAGCGAACTATGGCTACACCTTC	CSVAGANYGYTF
TRBV20-1	TRBJ2-4	many	13	-	TGCAGTGCGGGGGACCCCTCCCTAAACATTCAGTACTTC	CSAGDPSLNIQYF
TRBV19	TRBJ2-1	-	15	TRBD1	TGTGCCAGTAGTTCTATCGGGACAGGGGGCAATGAGCAGTTCTTC	CASSSIGTGGNEQFF
TRBV27	TRBJ1-2	many	14	-	TGTGCCAGCGGCAGGGGAGGCTCCGCGTATGGCTACACCTTC	CASGRGGSAYGYTF